One TCR beta chain is described in this entry. Cohorts were assigned according to the clinical history that participants reported. The sample originates from a study of blood T cell repertoires in COVID-19. The authors' processing: For nucleated cells, counts were estimated from reference gene primer amplification. The assay was immunoSEQ multiplex PCR, and TCRdb's table has in-frame clones only and misses some. V and J calls and clone size follow that table, whereas D and trimming were derived from the DNA. The sample consists of approximately 450,000 clones, about 85% of them appearing once. V was clipped by 3 bases and J by 6 bases, with 18 bases between them. The germline gives CDR1 LNHDA, CDR2 SQIVND (reference sequence). CDR3 length: 16 residues.

The V and J genes are TRBV19 and TRBJ2-1; weak D call: TRBD2 (6 bases). The receptor was derived from a woman aged 18 to 35 with acute COVID-19. What was sequenced was PBMCs or T cells enriched from blood (not recorded which). The CDR3 sequence is CASSISGLEGSNEQFF. The DNA of the CDR3 is TGTGCCAGTAGTATCTCAGGACTGGAGGGTTCCAATGAGCAGTTCTTC.